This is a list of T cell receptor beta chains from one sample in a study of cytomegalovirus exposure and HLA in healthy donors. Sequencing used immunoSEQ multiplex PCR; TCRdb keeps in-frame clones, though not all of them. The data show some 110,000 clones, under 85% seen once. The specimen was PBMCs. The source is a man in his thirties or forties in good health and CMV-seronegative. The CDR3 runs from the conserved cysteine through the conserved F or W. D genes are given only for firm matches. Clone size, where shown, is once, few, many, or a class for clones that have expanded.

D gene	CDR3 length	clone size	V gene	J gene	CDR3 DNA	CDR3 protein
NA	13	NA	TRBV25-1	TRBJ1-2	TGTGCCAGCAGTGAGGGGCAGGGTCGGGGCTACACCTTC	CASSEGQGRGYTF
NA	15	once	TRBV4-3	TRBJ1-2	TGCGCCAGCAGCCAAGAAGACACAGGGTACTATGGCTACACCTTC	CASSQEDTGYYGYTF
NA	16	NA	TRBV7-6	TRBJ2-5	TGTGCCAGCAGCTCCAAGGGGGGGGACCTCAAGAGACCCCAGTACTTC	CASSSKGGDLKRPQYF
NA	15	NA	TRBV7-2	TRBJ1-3	TGTGCCAGCAGTTTAACCCGAGACTCTGGAAACACCATATATTTT	CASSLTRDSGNTIYF
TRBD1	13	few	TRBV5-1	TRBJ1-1	TGCGCCAGCAGCTGGACAGGAGACACTGAAGCTTTCTTT	CASSWTGDTEAFF
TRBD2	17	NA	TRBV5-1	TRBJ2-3	TGCGCCAGCAGCCCCCAACCTAGCGGGGGGCCAACAGATACGCAGTATTTT	CASSPQPSGGPTDTQYF
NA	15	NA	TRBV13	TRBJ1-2	TGTGCCAGCAGCCGGGGGGACGGTGGGATAGCTGGCTACACCTTC	CASSRGDGGIAGYTF
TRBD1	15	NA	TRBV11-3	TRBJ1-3	TGTGCCAGCAGCCCCTCGACAGGGGCTGGAAACACCATATATTTT	CASSPSTGAGNTIYF
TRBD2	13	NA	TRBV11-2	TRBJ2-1	TGTGCCAGCAGACTAGCGGGTACCAATGAGCAGTTCTTC	CASRLAGTNEQFF
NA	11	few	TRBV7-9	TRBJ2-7	TGTGCCAGCAGCGCCCTATACGAGCAGTACTTC	CASSALYEQYF
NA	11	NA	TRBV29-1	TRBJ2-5	TGCAGCGTTGACGTACAAGAGACCCAGTACTTC	CSVDVQETQYF
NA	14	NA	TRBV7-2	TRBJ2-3	TGTGCCAGCAGCCCCCAGGGGACCGCAGATACGCAGTATTTT	CASSPQGTADTQYF
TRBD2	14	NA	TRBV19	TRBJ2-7	TGTGCCAGTAGGACTAGCGGGAGGGCCTACGAGCAGTACTTC	CASRTSGRAYEQYF
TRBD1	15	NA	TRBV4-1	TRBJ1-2	TGCGCCAGCAGCCAGGAATCTACAGGGGGTCGTGGCTACACCTTC	CASSQESTGGRGYTF
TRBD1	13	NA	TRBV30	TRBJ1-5	TGTGCCTGGGCGGGACAGTCCAATCAGCCCCAGCATTTT	CAWAGQSNQPQHF
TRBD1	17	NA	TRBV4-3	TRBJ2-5	TGCGCCAGCAGCCAAGAACAACCTGGACAGGGGGCTGAGACCCAGTACTTC	CASSQEQPGQGAETQYF